This TCR beta chain was observed in a study of pediatric ulcerative colitis. The overall study: Fewer than ten patients showed pancolitis and two showed left-sided colitis.

There are 11 residues in the CDR3. V shed 4 bases and J shed 7 bases, with 3 bases lying between them. The germline CDR1 and CDR2 sequences are SGHDT and YYEEEE. No immunosuppressive drugs were given to ulcerative colitis patients before diagnostic colonoscopy. The blood sample was taken during the colonoscopy visit. Clones were read by immunoSEQ multiplex PCR, and TCRdb kept only the in-frame ones, dropping some. The top ten hold approximately 4.5% of the sample, which has about 32,000 clones, roughly four fifths seen once. V gene TRBV5-6 combines with J gene TRBJ1-6; D remains unclear. The specimen sequenced was blood. This receptor was identified in a boy younger than 18 with severe ulcerative colitis. This CDR3 is CASSRNSPLHF. The CDR3 bases are TGTGCCAGCAGCAGAAATTCACCCCTCCACTTT.